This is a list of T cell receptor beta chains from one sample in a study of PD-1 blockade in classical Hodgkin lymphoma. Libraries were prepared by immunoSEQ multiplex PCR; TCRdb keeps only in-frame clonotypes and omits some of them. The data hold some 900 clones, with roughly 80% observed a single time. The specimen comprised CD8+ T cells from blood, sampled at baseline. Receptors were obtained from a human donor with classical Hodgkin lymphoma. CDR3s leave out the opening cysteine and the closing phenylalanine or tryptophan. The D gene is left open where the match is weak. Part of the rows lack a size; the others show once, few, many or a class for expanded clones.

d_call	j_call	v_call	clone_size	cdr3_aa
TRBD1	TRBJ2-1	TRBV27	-	ASSGGQGTYNEQF
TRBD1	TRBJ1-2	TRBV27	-	ASSLYARGLNYGYT
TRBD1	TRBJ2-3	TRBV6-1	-	ASSEVIGTGEDTQY
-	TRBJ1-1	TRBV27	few	ASSLLPGLSTEAF
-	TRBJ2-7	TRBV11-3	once	ASSLGTSGPYYEQY
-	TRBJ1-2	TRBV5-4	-	ASSSGAFYGYT
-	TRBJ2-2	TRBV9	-	ASSVATGSTIRFTGELF
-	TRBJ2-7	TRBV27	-	ASSSTPIRTDIGYEQY
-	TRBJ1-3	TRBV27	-	ASSLVANSGNTIY
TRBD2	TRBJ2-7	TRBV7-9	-	ASTPSGSSFEQY
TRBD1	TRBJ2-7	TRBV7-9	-	ASSGGQGLYEQY
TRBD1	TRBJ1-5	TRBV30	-	AWSLGQGDQPQH
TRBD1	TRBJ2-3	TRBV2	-	ASWTGDTDTQY
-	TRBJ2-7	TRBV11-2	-	ASSLEPFSGVPSYEQY
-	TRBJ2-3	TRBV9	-	ASSVERAGTQY
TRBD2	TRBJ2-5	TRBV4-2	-	ASSQVGGASGGQETQY
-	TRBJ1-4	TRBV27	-	ASSPEFNEKLF
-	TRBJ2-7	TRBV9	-	ASSVGAGSSYEQY
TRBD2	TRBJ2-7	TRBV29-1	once	SVDPTLAGVSHEQY
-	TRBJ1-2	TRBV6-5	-	ASSPTGSYGYT
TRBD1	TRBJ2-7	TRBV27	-	ASSLKTGAISSYEQY
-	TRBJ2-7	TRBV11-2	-	ASSQEGRTAYEQY
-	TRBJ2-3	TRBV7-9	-	ASSLGVRTSTDTQY
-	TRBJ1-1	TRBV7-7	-	ASSLGEARGWDTEAF
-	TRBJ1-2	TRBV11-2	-	ASSLDAGPAGYT
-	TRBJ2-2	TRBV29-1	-	SVVREMTGELF
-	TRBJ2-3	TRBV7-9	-	ASSPRPWDTNAPTDTQY
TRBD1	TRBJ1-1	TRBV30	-	AWSVRGLGTF